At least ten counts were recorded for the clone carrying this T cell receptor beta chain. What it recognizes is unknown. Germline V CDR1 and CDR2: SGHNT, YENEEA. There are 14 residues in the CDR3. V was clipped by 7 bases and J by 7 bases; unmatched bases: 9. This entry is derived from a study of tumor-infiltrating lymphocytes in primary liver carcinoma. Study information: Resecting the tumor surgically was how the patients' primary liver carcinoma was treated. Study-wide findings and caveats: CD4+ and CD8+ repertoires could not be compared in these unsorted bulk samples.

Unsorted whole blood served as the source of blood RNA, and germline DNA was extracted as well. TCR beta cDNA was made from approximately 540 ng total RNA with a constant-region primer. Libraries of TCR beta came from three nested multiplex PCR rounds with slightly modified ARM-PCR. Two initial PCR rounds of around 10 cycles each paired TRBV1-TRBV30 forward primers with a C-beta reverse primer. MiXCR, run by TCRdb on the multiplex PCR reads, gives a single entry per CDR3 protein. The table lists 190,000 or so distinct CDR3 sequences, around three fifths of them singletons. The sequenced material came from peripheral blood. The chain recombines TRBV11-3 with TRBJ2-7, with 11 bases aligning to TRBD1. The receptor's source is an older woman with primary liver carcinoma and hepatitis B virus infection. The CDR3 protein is CASTPLGTGGEQYF. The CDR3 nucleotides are TGTGCCAGCACCCCCCTTGGGACAGGGGGAGAGCAGTACTTC.